Shown below are 20 T cell receptor beta chains from a single sample sequenced in a study of CD8 T cells in Susac syndrome. RNA totalling about 0.45 to 1 ug underwent reverse transcription with random hexamers. TCRdb passed the immunoSEQ multiplex PCR reads through MiXCR, listing each CDR3 protein once. Altogether about 440,000 distinct CDR3 sequences are present, around 85% being singletons, with the ten largest covering under 0.15%. The specimen sequenced was CD8+ T cells from PBMCs. The source is a human donor with multiple sclerosis.

The chain links TRBV4-1 to TRBJ1-1; D is possibly TRBD1 (5 bases). CDR1 and CDR2 (germline): MGHRA, YSYEKL. CDR3 length: 14 residues. With 2 bases removed from V and 3 bases from J, the gap between germline ends came to 10 bases. The CDR3 here is CASSQFRVDTEAFF. The CDR3 coding sequence is TGCGCCAGCAGCCAATTCAGGGTAGACACTGAAGCTTTCTTT.

This clonotype was observed a single time. The J gene is TRBJ1-6, the V gene TRBV27; TRBD1 is a possible D gene (5 bases). Germline V lookup: CDR1 MNHEY, CDR2 SMNVEV (reference sequence). This CDR3 is 14 amino acids long. V shed 3 bases and J shed 7 bases, with 10 bases lying between them. In DNA form, the CDR3 reads TGTGCCAGCAGTTTGTGGGGCGCGAATTCACCCCTCCACTTT. Translating gives CASSLWGANSPLHF.

This clonotype has more than one count but fewer than ten. The chain recombines TRBV20-1 with TRBJ2-1; possible D gene TRBD2, 5 bases. V lost 3 bases and J lost 0, with 6 bases in between. The CDR3 sequence is 13 residues long. CDR1 DFQATT and CDR2 SNEGSKA come from the germline V gene (reference sequence). As DNA, the CDR3 is TGCAGTGCTAGGCGGGCCTCCTACAATGAGCAGTTCTTC. Amino acids: CSARRASYNEQFF.

J is TRBJ1-4 and V is TRBV12-3 or TRBV12-4, with 8 bases aligning to TRBD1. The CDR3 spans 15 residues. V lost 6 bases, J lost 4 bases, and 7 bases stayed unmatched. The CDR3 is CASSQGQVINEKLFF. The CDR3 DNA is TGTGCCAGCAGCCAGGGACAGGTGATTAATGAAAAACTGTTTTTT.

The gene calls are TRBV6-2 or TRBV6-3 and TRBJ2-3; possibly TRBD1 for D (5 bases). CDR1 is MNHEY, CDR2 SVGEGT, per germline. The CDR3 loop spans 14 amino acids. Trimming stripped 6 bases from V and 0 bases from J, with 10 bases between. CDR3 sequence: CASSNRLSTDTQYF. Here the CDR3 DNA reads TGTGCCAGCAGCAACAGGCTCAGCACAGATACGCAGTATTTT.

V is TRBV7-9 and J is TRBJ2-6; the D gene is possibly TRBD2 (5 bases). Trimming removed 5 bases at V and 1 base at J, with 9 bases between. The V gene's germline CDR1 is SEHNR and CDR2 FQNEAQ (reference sequence). The CDR3 sequence is 15 residues long. CDR3 coding DNA: TGTGCCAGCAGCGACTGGACTTCTGGGGCCAACGTCCTGACTTTC. It translates to CASSDWTSGANVLTF.

The chain uses TRBV4-1 and TRBJ1-2; TRBD1 matches at 8 bases. Germline CDR1 MGHRA, CDR2 YSYEKL. The CDR3 has 15 amino acids. The trim removed 1 base at V and 8 bases at J, leaving 9 bases unmatched. The CDR3 reads CASSQVGGQVEGYTF. CDR3 in DNA: TGCGCCAGCAGCCAAGTCGGGGGACAGGTGGAGGGCTACACCTTC.

CDR3 DNA: TGTGCCAGCAGCGGTAGCGGGATCTACGAGCAGTACTTC. Its translation: CASSGSGIYEQYF. The chain carries TRBV7-9 and TRBJ2-7; 8 bases agree with TRBD2. Germline CDR1 reads SEHNR; CDR2 reads FQNEAQ (reference sequence). The CDR3 runs to 13 residues. V lost 5 bases to trimming and J lost 3 bases; unmatched junction nucleotides: 3. Looking up the rest from reference TRBV7-9 and TRBJ2-7 gives the full variable domain: DTGVSQNPRHKITKRGQNVTFRCDPISEHNRLYWYRQTLGQGPEFLTYFQNEAQLEKSRLLSDRFSAERPKGSFSTLEIQRTEQGDSAMYLCASSGSGIYEQYFGPGTRLTVT.

The chain employs TRBV29-1 and TRBJ2-1, with 10 bases matching TRBD2. The CDR3 has 13 residues. CDR1 is SQVTM and CDR2 is ANQGSEA in the germline V gene. The ends lost 7 bases at V and 12 bases at J; junction bases unmatched: 12. CDR3 bases: TGCAGCGCCCCTCTAGCGGGGGCCGTCGGGCAGTTCTTC. It encodes CSAPLAGAVGQFF.

The chain recombines TRBV5-1 with TRBJ2-7, with D possibly being TRBD1 (6 bases). The germline V and J ends were trimmed by 4 bases and 3 bases, with 23 bases remaining between them. CDR1 and CDR2 from the germline V gene are SGHRS and YFSETQ. The CDR3 totals 17 residues. DNA of the CDR3: TGCGCCAGCAGCCTAATACTACAGGGCTCCGAAAGCTACGAGCAGTACTTC. This translates into CASSLILQGSESYEQYF.

This rearrangement joins TRBV9 to TRBJ2-7, with D perhaps matching TRBD2 (6 bases). Germline values: CDR1 SGDLS, CDR2 YYNGEE. V lost 4 bases to trimming and J lost 0 bases, with 11 bases between them. The CDR3 contains 14 residues. CDR3 loop: CASSTGTLSYEQYF. The CDR3 DNA reads as TGTGCCAGCAGCACCGGGACTCTCTCCTACGAGCAGTACTTC.

The chain has TRBV4-1 and TRBJ1-4; D is uncertain. V lost 1 base and J 5 bases, leaving 8 bases between the germline ends. Per the germline V gene, CDR1 is MGHRA and CDR2 is YSYEKL. This CDR3 is built from 14 residues. Here the CDR3 DNA reads TGCGCCAGCAGCCAAGCCGGACGGAATGAAAAACTGTTTTTT. It yields the protein CASSQAGRNEKLFF.

The chain links TRBV27 to TRBJ1-1; TRBD1 might be the D (6 bases). The CDR3 runs to 15 residues. V lost 4 bases to trimming and J lost 5 bases, with 17 bases between them. Germline-derived CDR1 and CDR2 are MNHEY and SMNVEV (reference sequence). CDR3 sequence reads: CASSSSKGGGTEAFF. CDR3 DNA: TGTGCCAGCAGTTCATCGAAGGGAGGGGGGACTGAAGCTTTCTTT.

V is TRBV3-1 and J is TRBJ1-4; D possibly corresponds to TRBD1 (5 bases). Trimming removed 6 bases at V and 6 bases at J, with 20 bases between. The germline gives CDR1 LGHDT, CDR2 YNNKEL (reference sequence). This CDR3 has 16 amino acids. The CDR3 reads CASSHIRDSVDEKLFF. The CDR3 DNA sequence: TGTGCCAGCAGTCACATCAGGGATTCCGTGGATGAAAAACTGTTTTTT.

J is TRBJ1-1 and V is TRBV7-9; possible D gene TRBD1, 5 bases. V shed 5 bases and J shed 4 bases, with 14 bases lying between them. The germline V gene has CDR1 SEHNR and CDR2 FQNEAQ (reference sequence). This CDR3 is built from 14 residues. The CDR3 region is CASSLDTVVTEAFF. The CDR3 DNA reads TGTGCCAGCAGCCTGGACACCGTCGTCACTGAAGCTTTCTTT.

A remark on this clonotype: At one end, the junction sequence differs from germline, possibly due to a read error. The chain uses TRBV4-1 and TRBJ1-1, with 7 bases identical to TRBD1. CDR3 length equals 16 residues. Looked up from germline, CDR1 is MGHRA and CDR2 is YSYEKL. Here the CDR3 reads CASSQDSGGMETEAFF. Written as DNA, the CDR3 is TGCGCCAGCAGCCAAGATTCAGGGGGAATGGAAACTGAGGCTTTCTTT.

The rearrangement joins TRBV29-1 to TRBJ1-1; 9 bases are a match to TRBD1. With V trimmed by 7 bases and J by 6 bases, 6 bases remained unmatched. The CDR3 sequence is 12 residues long. CDR1 and CDR2 (germline): SQVTM, ANQGSEA. The DNA for the CDR3 is TGCAGCGCCGGGGACAGGGCGGCTGAAGCTTTCTTT. Translated: CSAGDRAAEAFF.

The V call is TRBV6-1, the J call TRBJ1-3, with D hard to call. The CDR3 extends over 15 amino acids. Trimming stripped 3 bases from V and 2 bases from J, with 11 bases between. Germline lookup yields CDR1 MNHNS and CDR2 SASEGT. The CDR3 protein is CASSDIGEAGNTIYF. The CDR3, as DNA: TGTGCCAGCAGTGATATCGGGGAAGCTGGAAACACCATATATTTT.

In this sample, this clonotype turned up once. The rearrangement joins TRBV7-8 to TRBJ2-2; D possibly corresponds to TRBD1 (6 bases). Trimming left V 1 base short and J 4 bases short, with 13 bases between. Germline CDR1 and CDR2: SGHVS and FQNEAQ. The CDR3 totals 16 residues. CDR3 DNA: TGTGCCAGCAGCTTAGGACCGGGACACAGCACCGGGGAGCTGTTTTTT. Residues: CASSLGPGHSTGELFF.

The chain recombines TRBV2 with TRBJ1-1; the D gene is possibly TRBD1 (6 bases). CDR1 SNHLY and CDR2 FYNNEI come from the germline V gene. This CDR3 spans 13 amino acids. The V gene lost 6 bases and the J gene lost 4 bases, with 12 bases spanning the gap. CDR3 in DNA: TGTGCCAGCAGCGACAGGCCGTCCACTGAAGCTTTCTTT. Amino acid sequence: CASSDRPSTEAFF.